This passage covers 12 T cell receptor beta chains from one sample sequenced in a study of cytomegalovirus exposure and HLA in healthy donors. The PCR employed 60 Vbeta primers together with 13 Jbeta primers. Produced via immunoSEQ multiplex PCR; TCRdb's table is partial and in-frame only. This table holds 100,000 to 150,000 clones, approximately 87% found once. The source material was PBMCs. Receptors originate from a man aged 35 to 55 in good health and CMV-seronegative.

The table lists this clone with a few counts. The chain carries TRBV15 and TRBJ1-5; 7 bases are shared with TRBD1. Losses at the gene ends were 2 bases for V and 4 bases for J; bases not matched to a gene: 2. The CDR3 runs to 14 residues. Germline V CDR1 and CDR2: LNHNV, YYDKDF (reference sequence). CDR3 amino acids: CATSRHRGNQPQHF. CDR3 in DNA: TGTGCCACCAGCAGACACAGGGGAAATCAGCCCCAGCATTTT.

The chain employs TRBV29-1 and TRBJ2-2; 8 positions match TRBD2. Germline V gene lookup returns CDR1 SQVTM and CDR2 ANQGSEA. The CDR3 consists of 16 residues. Unmatched junction bases numbered 9, after V lost 1 base and J lost 5 bases. In DNA form, the CDR3 reads TGCAGCGTTGAAGTGGCGGTAGCGGGACCAACCGGGGAGCTGTTTTTT. This translates into CSVEVAVAGPTGELFF.

V is TRBV4-3 and J is TRBJ2-5; 14 positions agree with TRBD2. With V trimmed by 2 bases and J by 6 bases, 17 bases remained unmatched. Germline CDR1 LGHNA, CDR2 YSLEER. The CDR3 has 20 residues. The CDR3 here is CASSQTTGRLAGGPVKTQYF. The CDR3 DNA reads TGCGCCAGCAGCCAAACCACTGGGAGACTAGCGGGGGGGCCGGTAAAGACCCAGTACTTC.

This chain joins TRBV2 and TRBJ1-5; the D gene is possibly TRBD1 (6 bases). The CDR3 consists of 13 residues. Trimming took 7 bases from V and 0 from J, leaving 7 bases between them. Per the germline V gene, CDR1 is SNHLY and CDR2 is FYNNEI. CDR3 loop: CASKGDSNQPQHF. The CDR3, as DNA: TGTGCCAGCAAGGGGGATAGCAATCAGCCCCAGCATTTT.

The V and J genes are TRBV28 and TRBJ2-7; 10 nucleotides align to TRBD2. CDR1 is MDHEN, CDR2 SYDVKM, per germline. The CDR3 consists of 13 residues. V lost 5 bases to trimming and J lost 2 bases; unmatched junction nucleotides: 0. CDR3 in DNA: TGTGCCAGCAGTCTAGCGGGAGCCTACGAGCAGTACTTC. Encoded protein: CASSLAGAYEQYF.

The chain joins TRBV6-5 to TRBJ2-5; tentative D call: TRBD1 (5 bases). Trimming stripped 1 base from V and 2 bases from J, with 8 bases between. The germline V gene encodes CDR1 MNHEY and CDR2 SVGAGI. The CDR3 sequence is 14 residues long. In nucleotides, the CDR3 is TGTGCCAGCAGTTACTGGCAGGGTCAAGAGACCCAGTACTTC. Translating gives CASSYWQGQETQYF.

The chain is built from TRBV21-1 and TRBJ2-7; the table's D call, TRBD2, was not checked against the DNA. TRBV21-1 is recorded as a pseudogene. CDR3 size: 15 residues. CDR3 bases: TGTGCCAGCAGCAAAGTTAGCGGGAGGGCCTACGAGCAGTACTTC. It encodes CASSKVSGRAYEQYF.

The chain is built from TRBV7-2 and TRBJ2-6, with a possible D match to TRBD1 (5 bases). CDR1 is SGHTA, CDR2 FQGNSA, per germline. The length of the CDR3 is 18 residues. V shed 2 bases and J shed 0 bases, with 14 bases lying between them. The CDR3 nucleotides are TGTGCCAGCAGCTTACAATCTGGACAATCCTCTGGGGCCAACGTCCTGACTTTC. Encoded protein: CASSLQSGQSSGANVLTF.

This clone appeared once. This chain joins TRBV7-9 and TRBJ2-5, with no clear D. Between the trimmed V and J ends, which lost 5 bases and 4 bases, there was a span of 11 bases. CDR3 length equals 13 residues. Per the germline V gene, CDR1 is SEHNR and CDR2 is FQNEAQ (reference sequence). CDR3 coding DNA: TGTGCCAGCAGCCGTCAGGTCGGAGAGACCCAGTACTTC. It yields the protein CASSRQVGETQYF.

The chain recombines TRBV7-9 with TRBJ2-1, with D possibly being TRBD2 (6 bases). The CDR3 covers 16 residues. Germline V CDR1 and CDR2: SEHNR, FQNEAQ (reference sequence). V lost 5 bases and J 0 bases, leaving 14 bases between the germline ends. The chain's CDR3 is CASSPESGYSYNEQFF. CDR3 DNA sequence: TGTGCCAGCAGCCCAGAGAGCGGGTACTCCTACAATGAGCAGTTCTTC.

The chain joins TRBV6-5 to TRBJ2-7; 7 nucleotides align to TRBD1. The germline gives CDR1 MNHEY, CDR2 SVGAGI. This CDR3 has 14 amino acids. J gave up 0 bases and V 5 bases, and 4 bases lay outside the gene matches. CDR3 residues: CASSPTGSSYEQYF. In DNA, the CDR3 is TGTGCCAGCAGTCCGACAGGGTCCTCCTACGAGCAGTACTTC.

The chain joins TRBV28 to TRBJ1-2, with a tentative D call TRBD1 (5 bases). Germline-derived CDR1 and CDR2 are MDHEN and SYDVKM. The CDR3 totals 12 residues. Trimming removed 5 bases from V and 6 bases from J, with 10 bases in between. This CDR3 is CASSTPTDGYTF. CDR3 nucleotides: TGTGCCAGCAGTACCCCGACAGATGGCTACACCTTC.